The clone carrying this T cell receptor (beta chain) was seen repeatedly, ten times or more. These data are taken from a study of human T cells and chemical hapten exposure. V was pared by 4 bases and J by 3 bases, with 13 bases between. CDR1 SQVTM and CDR2 ANQGSEA come from the germline V gene. The length of the CDR3 is 14 residues. The time point was: patch test 2, 6 weeks after DPC sensitization. Described treatment: therapeutic diphenylcyclopropenone sensitization with weekly scalp DPC. Attachment of unique molecular identifiers to individual cDNA molecules was performed in the library. MiXCR, applied by TCRdb to the RACE reads, yields one record per CDR3 protein. This sample yields roughly 54,000 distinct CDR3 sequences, of which 7.5% to 10% are seen a single time; 1.7% belongs to the top ten.

The chain carries TRBV29-1 and TRBJ2-1; no reliable D call. Material: whole blood, obtained in connection with sensitization to the hapten diphenylcyclopropenone (DPC). The TCR originated in a woman in her 50s with alopecia areata. Some clones in this sample may be carry-over from other donors' samples. CDR3 sequence: CSVVPVTVYNEQFF. Here the CDR3 DNA reads TGCAGCGTTGTGCCCGTGACCGTCTACAATGAGCAGTTCTTC.